Presented here are 21 T cell receptor beta chains from one specimen sequenced in a study of identical twins. TCRdb called the 5' RACE reads again in MiXCR, with one record for every CDR3 protein. The sample lists about 890,000 distinct CDR3 sequences, 12% occurring once. In addition, the sample was reused for a study of yellow fever vaccine responses in identical twins.

The sample consisted of PBMCs. Receptors originate from a woman in her late teens or twenties in good health.

This rearrangement joins TRBV29-1 to TRBJ2-5; unclear D gene. Germline V gene sequence: CDR1 SQVTM, CDR2 ANQGSEA. Between the trimmed V and J ends, which lost 7 bases and 1 base, there was a span of 13 bases. CDR3 length equals 13 residues. In DNA form, the CDR3 reads TGCAGCGCCATCCCTGCCATCCAAGAGACCCAGTACTTC. Translation gives CSAIPAIQETQYF.

This clonotype was counted only a few times. The chain combines TRBV5-1 with TRBJ2-6; TRBD2 might be the D (6 bases). V was clipped by 4 bases and J by 0 bases, with 11 bases between them. The CDR3 runs to 16 residues. Germline lookup yields CDR1 SGHRS and CDR2 YFSETQ. The CDR3 loop reads CASSPGGSSGANVLTF. The CDR3 region has the DNA TGCGCCAGCAGCCCCGGGGGAAGCTCTGGGGCCAACGTCCTGACTTTC.

This chain connects TRBV3-1 to TRBJ1-4; possibly TRBD1 for D (5 bases). CDR1 LGHDT and CDR2 YNNKEL come from the germline V gene (reference sequence). V lost 1 base and J lost 7, with 13 bases in between. The CDR3 is made up of 15 amino acids. The CDR3: CASSQGRGRFEKLFF. The DNA of the CDR3 is TGTGCCAGCAGCCAAGGAAGGGGAAGGTTTGAAAAACTGTTTTTT.

This CDR3 reads CSARVSAGSWGDTQYF. The CDR3, as DNA: TGCAGTGCTAGAGTCTCCGCCGGAAGCTGGGGAGATACGCAGTATTTT. The chain joins TRBV20-1 to TRBJ2-3; D is unclear. There are 16 residues in the CDR3. The germline V gene has CDR1 DFQATT and CDR2 SNEGSKA (reference sequence). Trimming took off 1 base at V and 5 bases at J, with 19 bases between the two ends.

The chain carries TRBV5-5 and TRBJ1-2; 8 bases align to TRBD1. Germline CDR1 and CDR2: SGHKS and YYEKEE (reference sequence). CDR3 length: 15 residues. The ends lost 7 bases at V and 0 bases at J; junction bases unmatched: 8. CDR3 in amino acids: CASRRGQGANYGYTF. In DNA, the CDR3 is TGTGCCAGCCGACGCGGACAGGGAGCTAACTATGGCTACACCTTC.

The CDR3 DNA is TGTGCCATCAGTCCTGCTGGGCCCGAGGGCCTCGAGCAGTACTTC. The encoded protein is CAISPAGPEGLEQYF. This chain uses TRBV10-3 with TRBJ2-7, with TRBD2 as a possible D gene (5 bases). The V end was cut by 5 bases, the J end by 6 bases, with 20 bases between. The germline gives CDR1 ENHRY, CDR2 SYGVKD. The CDR3 totals 15 residues.

This clonotype was counted many times. The rearrangement joins TRBV6-2 or TRBV6-3 to TRBJ2-7; D is unresolved. Germline V lookup: CDR1 MNHEY, CDR2 SVGEGT. The CDR3 consists of 14 residues. V shed 5 bases and J shed 5 bases, with 16 bases lying between them. The CDR3 region has the DNA TGTGCCAGCAGTCAGCACACCAACAAGCACGAGCAGTACGTC. It translates to CASSQHTNKHEQYV.

The chain is built from TRBV19 and TRBJ1-5; unclear D gene. The CDR3 sequence is 13 residues long. Germline CDR1 is LNHDA and CDR2 is SQIVND (reference sequence). Trimming pared 2 bases from V and 5 bases from J, leaving 7 bases between. CDR3 sequence: CASSISVYQPQHF. The DNA of the CDR3 is TGTGCCAGTAGTATATCGGTCTATCAGCCCCAGCATTTT.

The V and J genes are TRBV2 and TRBJ2-5, with 10 bases aligning to TRBD2. The CDR3 is 15 amino acids. V shed 4 bases, J shed 0 bases, and the junction held 2 bases outside the gene matches. CDR1 SNHLY and CDR2 FYNNEI come from the germline V gene. The CDR3 sequence is CASSGTSGNQETQYF. As DNA, the CDR3 is TGTGCCAGCAGTGGGACTAGCGGTAACCAAGAGACCCAGTACTTC.

The chain combines TRBV6-6 with TRBJ2-7; 8 bases are a match to TRBD1. The CDR3 length is 13 residues. Germline lookup yields CDR1 MNHNY and CDR2 SVGAGI (reference sequence). J was trimmed by 5 bases and V by 7 bases; bases with no gene match: 7. CDR3 sequence reads: CASNRQGIDEQYF. DNA of the CDR3: TGTGCCAGCAACAGACAGGGGATCGACGAGCAGTACTTC.

In this sample, this clonotype turned up many times. The chain combines TRBV7-9 with TRBJ1-2; 7 bases are shared with TRBD1. The trim removed 1 base at V and 8 bases at J, leaving 7 bases unmatched. The CDR3 contains 14 residues. Per the germline V gene, CDR1 is SEHNR and CDR2 is FQNEAQ (reference sequence). The CDR3 DNA sequence: TGTGCCAGCAGCTTAGATGGACAGGACAGAGGCTACACCTTC. It yields the protein CASSLDGQDRGYTF.

This clonotype was recorded at least ten times. The rearrangement links TRBV12-3 or TRBV12-4 to TRBJ1-3, with D tentatively TRBD1 (5 bases). The CDR3 is 15 residues long. Trimming cost V 3 bases and J 4 bases, with 13 bases left between them. The DNA for the CDR3 is TGTGCCAGCAGTTTGTCATCAGGGTTGGGAAACACCATATATTTT. Translating it yields CASSLSSGLGNTIYF.

The chain links TRBV7-8 to TRBJ2-5; 14 positions agree with TRBD2. The trim removed 5 bases at V and 7 bases at J, leaving 6 bases unmatched. Germline CDR1 is SGHVS and CDR2 is FQNEAQ. The CDR3 contains 15 residues. In DNA form, the CDR3 reads TGTGCCAGCAGCGCCCGACTAGCGGGAGGGACGACCCAGTACTTC. Its translation is CASSARLAGGTTQYF.

V is TRBV6-1 and J is TRBJ1-1, with TRBD1 matching 7 bases. V lost 7 bases, J lost 0 bases, and 5 bases stayed unmatched. The CDR3 is made up of 14 amino acids. The germline V gene has CDR1 MNHNS and CDR2 SASEGT. Written as DNA, the CDR3 is TGTGCCAGCAACCTCGACAGGGTGAACACTGAAGCTTTCTTT. Amino acids: CASNLDRVNTEAFF.

This clonotype was detected many times. This chain uses TRBV15 with TRBJ2-1, with TRBD1 matching over 7 bases. CDR1 is LNHNV and CDR2 is YYDKDF in the germline V gene (reference sequence). This CDR3 comprises 15 residues. With 1 base clipped from V and 2 bases from J, the junction kept 2 bases outside the gene matches. CDR3 bases: TGTGCCACCAGCAGAGGGGACAGCCCCTACAATGAGCAGTTCTTC. It translates to CATSRGDSPYNEQFF.

This clonotype came up a few times. The chain joins TRBV20-1 to TRBJ2-7, with 11 bases lining up with TRBD2. The CDR3 covers 16 residues. In germline, CDR1 is DFQATT, CDR2 SNEGSKA (reference sequence). With V trimmed by 2 bases and J by 3 bases, 9 bases remained unmatched. The CDR3 sequence: CSARYFSGRALYEQYF. The CDR3 DNA reads as TGCAGTGCTAGATATTTTAGCGGGAGGGCCCTCTACGAGCAGTACTTC.

The chain combines TRBV10-3 with TRBJ2-5, with 12 nucleotides matching TRBD2. Germline V gene data show CDR1 as ENHRY and CDR2 as SYGVKD. CDR3 length equals 15 residues. Unmatched junction bases numbered 3, after V lost 6 bases and J lost 1 base. The CDR3 here is CAISPGLAGQETQYF. CDR3 nucleotides: TGTGCCATCAGCCCGGGACTAGCGGGCCAAGAGACCCAGTACTTC.

The chain joins TRBV5-5 to TRBJ2-7; weak D call: TRBD1 (5 bases). The CDR3 is made up of 16 amino acids. Germline V gene sequence: CDR1 SGHKS, CDR2 YYEKEE (reference sequence). The germline V and J ends were trimmed by 1 base and 3 bases, with 17 bases remaining between them. The CDR3 is CASSLKGPPIVYEQYV. CDR3 sequence (DNA): TGTGCCAGCAGCTTGAAGGGGCCGCCGATCGTCTACGAGCAGTACGTC.

This clonotype turned up a few times. This rearrangement joins TRBV9 to TRBJ2-4; 11 nucleotides match TRBD2. Per the germline V gene, CDR1 is SGDLS and CDR2 is YYNGEE. The CDR3 extends over 13 amino acids. The V gene end was trimmed by 0 bases and the J gene end by 14 bases; junction bases not matched to a gene: 4. CDR3 DNA: TGTGCCAGCAGCGTAGGACTAGCGGGGACGAAGTACTTC. It translates to CASSVGLAGTKYF. Using reference TRBV9 and TRBJ2-4 for the parts outside the CDR3, the full variable domain is DSGVTQTPKHLITATGQRVTLRCSPRSGDLSVYWYQQSLDQGLQFLIQYYNGEERAKGNILERFSAQQFPDLHSELNLSSLELGDSALYFCASSVGLAGTKYFGAGTRLSVL.

The genes are TRBV11-2 and TRBJ2-7; TRBD2 matches at 7 bases. This CDR3 contains 14 residues. Germline V CDR1 and CDR2: SGHAT, FQNNGV. The V and J ends lost 5 bases and 5 bases, in that order; junction bases with no gene match: 9. The CDR3 loop is CASSATGTIHEQYF. CDR3 in DNA: TGTGCCAGCAGCGCCACCGGGACTATCCACGAGCAGTACTTC. Together with reference TRBV11-2 and TRBJ2-7, the CDR3 gives the full variable domain: EAGVAQSPRYKIIEKRQSVAFWCNPISGHATLYWYQQILGQGPKLLIQFQNNGVVDDSQLPKDRFSAERLKGVDSTLKIQPAKLEDSAVYLCASSATGTIHEQYFGPGTRLTVT.

In this sample, this clonotype turned up a few times. The V gene is TRBV12-3 or TRBV12-4, the J gene TRBJ2-2; 9 bases are shared with TRBD1. The CDR3 is 15 amino acids. J gave up 4 bases and V 4 bases, and 4 bases lay outside the gene matches. CDR3 bases: TGTGCCAGCAGTTCACAGGGGGCGATCACCGGGGAGCTGTTTTTT. This translates into CASSSQGAITGELFF.